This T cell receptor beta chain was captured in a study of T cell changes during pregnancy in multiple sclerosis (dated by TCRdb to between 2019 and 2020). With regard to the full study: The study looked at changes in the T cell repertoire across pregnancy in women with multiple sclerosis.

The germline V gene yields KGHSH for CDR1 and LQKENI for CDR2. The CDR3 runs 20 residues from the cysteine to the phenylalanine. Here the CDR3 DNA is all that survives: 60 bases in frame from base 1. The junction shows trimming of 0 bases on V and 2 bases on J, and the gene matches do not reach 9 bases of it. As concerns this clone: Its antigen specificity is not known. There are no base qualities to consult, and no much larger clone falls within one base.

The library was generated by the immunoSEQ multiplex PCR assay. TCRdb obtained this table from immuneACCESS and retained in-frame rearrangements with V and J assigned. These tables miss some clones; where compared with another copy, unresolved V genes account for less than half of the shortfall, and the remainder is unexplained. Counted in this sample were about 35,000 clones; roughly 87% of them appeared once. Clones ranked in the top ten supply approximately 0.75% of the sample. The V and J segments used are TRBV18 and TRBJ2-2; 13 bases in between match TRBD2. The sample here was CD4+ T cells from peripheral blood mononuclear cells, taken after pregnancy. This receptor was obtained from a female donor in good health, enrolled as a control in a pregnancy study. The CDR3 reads CASSPPLGLAGANNTGELFF. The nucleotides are TGTGCCAGCTCACCACCGTTAGGACTAGCGGGGGCCAATAACACCGGGGAGCTGTTTTTT.